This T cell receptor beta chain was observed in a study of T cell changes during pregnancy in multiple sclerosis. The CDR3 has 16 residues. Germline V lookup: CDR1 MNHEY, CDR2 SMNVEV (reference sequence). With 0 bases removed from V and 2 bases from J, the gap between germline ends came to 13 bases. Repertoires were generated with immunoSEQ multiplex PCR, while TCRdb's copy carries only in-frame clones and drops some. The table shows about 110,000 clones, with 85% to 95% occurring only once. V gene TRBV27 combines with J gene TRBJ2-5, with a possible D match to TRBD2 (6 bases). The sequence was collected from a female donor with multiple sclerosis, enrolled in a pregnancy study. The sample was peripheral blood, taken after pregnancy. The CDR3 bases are TGTGCCAGCAGTTTATCTCTAGCGTTCGTACAAGAGACCCAGTACTTC. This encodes CASSLSLAFVQETQYF.